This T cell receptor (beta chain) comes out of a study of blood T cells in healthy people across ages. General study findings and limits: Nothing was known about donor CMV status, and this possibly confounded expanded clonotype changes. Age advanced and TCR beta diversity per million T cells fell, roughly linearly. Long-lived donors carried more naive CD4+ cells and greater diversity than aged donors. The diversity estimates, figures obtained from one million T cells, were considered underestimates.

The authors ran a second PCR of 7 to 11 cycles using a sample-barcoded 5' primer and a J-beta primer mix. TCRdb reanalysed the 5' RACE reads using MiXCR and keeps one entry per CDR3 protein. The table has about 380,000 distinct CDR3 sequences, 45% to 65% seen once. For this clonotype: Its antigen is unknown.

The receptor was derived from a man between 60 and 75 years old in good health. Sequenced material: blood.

CDR3 nucleotide sequence: TGCGCCAGCAGCCAAGAGATGGGACAGCCTCGCTCCTACGGCTACACCTTC. Translation gives CASSQEMGQPRSYGYTF. The rearrangement uses TRBV4-1 and TRBJ1-2; 7 bases agree with TRBD1. The CDR3 contains 17 residues. Germline CDR1 MGHRA, CDR2 YSYEKL. V lost 0 bases and J lost 8; bases outside the gene matches: 15.